This T cell receptor beta chain appears in the sequencing data of a study of Ad26.COV2.S vaccination and SARS-CoV-2 variants. Clones were sequenced by immunoSEQ multiplex PCR, and TCRdb holds only the in-frame ones, with some missing. The table includes hundreds of thousands of clones, about 85% detected once. CDR1 and CDR2 (germline): SGHNT, YENEEA. Trimming left V 6 bases short and J 7 bases short, with 21 bases between. The CDR3 totals 16 residues. Treatment given: around 19 received Ad26.COV2.S at low or high dose, single or two shots; about five received placebo; per-sample allocation not given. Day 63 following the first vaccine or placebo injection was when the samples were taken.

The sample here was peripheral blood, taken in a trial of Ad26.COV2.S vaccine versus placebo. This receptor was taken from a person aged 18-65 years who received the Ad26.COV2.S COVID-19 vaccine or a placebo. The V and J genes are TRBV11-3 and TRBJ2-2; tentatively, D is TRBD1 or TRBD2 (5 bases each). The CDR3, as DNA: TGTGCCAGCAGATCCGGGACGGCTGTTGCCAGCGGGGAGCTGTTTTTT. Its translation: CASRSGTAVASGELFF.